The rows below give T cell receptor beta chains drawn from one sample of a study of T cell responses to AZD1222 COVID-19 vaccine. The table came from immunoSEQ multiplex PCR; TCRdb's copy has only in-frame clones and leaves some out. Of approximately 130,000 clones in the sample, approximately 93% were seen once. The material was peripheral blood, obtained on day 0 of AZD1222 vaccination. These receptors all come from an adult in good health. CDR3s include the opening cysteine and the closing phenylalanine or tryptophan. The order of the fields is J gene, D gene, V gene, clone size, CDR3 protein, CDR3 DNA. D genes are given only for firm matches. The size field is filled for only some rows; it gives once, few, many or a size class.

j_call: TRBJ2-1; d_call: TRBD2; v_call: TRBV6-5; clone_size: NA; cdr3_aa: CASSSLAGAPPNEQFF; cdr3_nt: TGTGCCAGCAGTTCCTTAGCGGGAGCCCCCCCCAATGAGCAGTTCTTC
j_call: TRBJ2-7; d_call: NA; v_call: TRBV7-2; clone_size: NA; cdr3_aa: CASSFGLTYEQYF; cdr3_nt: TGTGCCAGCAGCTTCGGTCTCACCTACGAGCAGTACTTC
j_call: TRBJ1-5; d_call: NA; v_call: TRBV19; clone_size: NA; cdr3_aa: CASQLGVGQPQHF; cdr3_nt: TGTGCCAGCCAGCTCGGGGTAGGTCAGCCCCAGCATTTT
j_call: TRBJ1-2; d_call: NA; v_call: TRBV3-1/TRBV3-2; clone_size: NA; cdr3_aa: CASSRTYNYGYTF; cdr3_nt: TGTGCCAGCAGTCGAACATATAACTATGGCTACACCTTC
j_call: TRBJ2-5; d_call: TRBD2; v_call: TRBV24-1; clone_size: NA; cdr3_aa: CATSDLTSGQETQYF; cdr3_nt: TGTGCCACCAGTGATTTGACTAGCGGGCAAGAGACCCAGTACTTC
j_call: TRBJ2-1; d_call: NA; v_call: TRBV9; clone_size: NA; cdr3_aa: CASSEGLNNEQFF; cdr3_nt: TGTGCCAGCAGCGAAGGCCTAAACAATGAGCAGTTCTTC
j_call: TRBJ1-2; d_call: TRBD1; v_call: TRBV7-9; clone_size: NA; cdr3_aa: CASSFAGGDGYTF; cdr3_nt: TGTGCCAGCAGCTTCGCAGGGGGCGATGGCTACACCTTC
j_call: TRBJ2-6; d_call: NA; v_call: TRBV7-2; clone_size: NA; cdr3_aa: CASSFGDGLSGANVLTF; cdr3_nt: TGTGCCAGCAGCTTCGGGGACGGTCTCTCTGGGGCCAACGTCCTGACTTTC
j_call: TRBJ2-3; d_call: NA; v_call: TRBV4-2; clone_size: NA; cdr3_aa: CASSQDTGDPSTDTQYF; cdr3_nt: TGTGCCAGCAGCCAAGATACGGGGGATCCTAGCACAGATACGCAGTATTTT
j_call: TRBJ1-1; d_call: NA; v_call: TRBV28; clone_size: NA; cdr3_aa: CASSLSGREAFF; cdr3_nt: TGTGCCAGCAGTTTATCAGGCAGGGAAGCTTTCTTT
j_call: TRBJ1-1; d_call: TRBD1; v_call: TRBV2; clone_size: NA; cdr3_aa: CASRPSPRDRGTEAFF; cdr3_nt: TGTGCCAGCAGGCCCAGCCCCCGGGACAGGGGCACTGAAGCTTTCTTT
j_call: TRBJ1-4; d_call: TRBD1; v_call: TRBV6-6; clone_size: NA; cdr3_aa: CASSAGTGGSREKLFF; cdr3_nt: TGTGCCAGCAGCGCCGGGACAGGGGGCAGTCGTGAAAAACTGTTTTTT
j_call: TRBJ1-2; d_call: NA; v_call: TRBV30; clone_size: NA; cdr3_aa: CAWSVTYSGDDGYTF; cdr3_nt: TGTGCCTGGAGTGTAACGTATTCGGGGGATGATGGCTACACCTTC
j_call: TRBJ2-7; d_call: TRBD2; v_call: TRBV6-2/TRBV6-3; clone_size: NA; cdr3_aa: CASSLGLAGGLSYEQYF; cdr3_nt: TGTGCCAGCAGTCTGGGACTAGCGGGAGGACTCTCCTACGAGCAGTACTTC
j_call: TRBJ2-2; d_call: NA; v_call: TRBV7-2; clone_size: NA; cdr3_aa: CASSVTGTQKTGELFF; cdr3_nt: TGTGCCAGCAGCGTCACCGGGACTCAGAAAACCGGGGAGCTGTTTTTT
j_call: TRBJ1-6; d_call: NA; v_call: TRBV6-1; clone_size: NA; cdr3_aa: CASSEANSPLHF; cdr3_nt: TGTGCCAGCAGTGAAGCAAATTCACCCCTCCACTTT
j_call: TRBJ2-3; d_call: NA; v_call: TRBV6-5; clone_size: NA; cdr3_aa: CASSPGTDTQYF; cdr3_nt: TGTGCCAGCAGTCCTGGCACAGATACGCAGTATTTT
j_call: TRBJ1-2; d_call: NA; v_call: TRBV7-2; clone_size: NA; cdr3_aa: CASSLVFQDYGYTF; cdr3_nt: TGTGCCAGCAGCTTAGTCTTTCAGGACTATGGCTACACCTTC
j_call: TRBJ1-1; d_call: NA; v_call: TRBV7-2; clone_size: NA; cdr3_aa: CASSLVRGDSEAFF; cdr3_nt: TGTGCCAGCAGCTTAGTTCGCGGCGATTCTGAAGCTTTCTTT
j_call: TRBJ2-7; d_call: TRBD1; v_call: TRBV27; clone_size: NA; cdr3_aa: CASSPHRTGGGYEQYF; cdr3_nt: TGTGCCAGCAGTCCCCATCGGACAGGGGGCGGCTACGAGCAGTACTTC
j_call: TRBJ2-2; d_call: TRBD2; v_call: TRBV2; clone_size: once; cdr3_aa: CASSEVGAGGTGELFF; cdr3_nt: TGTGCCAGCAGTGAAGTAGGGGCGGGAGGTACCGGGGAGCTGTTTTTT
j_call: TRBJ1-3; d_call: NA; v_call: TRBV28; clone_size: NA; cdr3_aa: CASSLRGDTIYF; cdr3_nt: TGTGCCAGCAGTTTAAGGGGGGACACCATATATTTT
j_call: TRBJ2-7; d_call: TRBD1; v_call: TRBV28; clone_size: NA; cdr3_aa: CASKGGDRGREQYF; cdr3_nt: TGTGCCAGCAAAGGAGGGGACAGGGGGCGTGAGCAGTACTTC
j_call: TRBJ2-2; d_call: NA; v_call: TRBV5-6; clone_size: NA; cdr3_aa: CASSLAGQTNTGELFF; cdr3_nt: TGTGCCAGCAGCTTGGCCGGACAGACGAACACCGGGGAGCTGTTTTTT
j_call: TRBJ2-1; d_call: TRBD2; v_call: TRBV10-3; clone_size: NA; cdr3_aa: CASRTSGRVNEQFF; cdr3_nt: TGTGCCAGCCGGACTAGCGGGAGGGTAAATGAGCAGTTCTTC
j_call: TRBJ1-4; d_call: NA; v_call: TRBV5-8; clone_size: NA; cdr3_aa: CASSRPVIEKLFF; cdr3_nt: TGTGCCAGCAGCCGACCGGTTATAGAAAAACTGTTTTTT